This is a list of T cell receptor beta chains from one sample in a study of Ad26.COV2.S vaccination and SARS-CoV-2 variants. The table came from immunoSEQ multiplex PCR; TCRdb's copy has only in-frame clones and leaves some out. In the table there are hundreds of thousands of clones, approximately 92% of which are singletons. Sequenced material: peripheral blood, taken in a trial of Ad26.COV2.S vaccine versus placebo. The receptors were sampled from a person aged 18-65 years who received the Ad26.COV2.S COVID-19 vaccine or a placebo. CDR3s include the opening cysteine and the closing phenylalanine or tryptophan. Fields, in order: J gene, V gene, clone size, D gene, CDR3 protein, CDR3 DNA. D genes are given only for firm matches. Clone size is stated in some rows and not others, as once, few, many or a class when expanded.

J gene: TRBJ1-5
V gene: TRBV4-1
clone size: NA
D gene: TRBD1
CDR3 protein: CASSQEGQDSSNQPQHF
CDR3 DNA: TGCGCCAGCAGCCAAGAGGGACAGGACAGTAGCAATCAGCCCCAGCATTTT

J gene: TRBJ2-3
V gene: TRBV5-1
clone size: once
D gene: NA
CDR3 protein: CASSFGQTTDTQYF
CDR3 DNA: TGCGCCAGCAGCTTTGGACAGACCACAGATACGCAGTATTTT

J gene: TRBJ2-7
V gene: TRBV7-2
clone size: once
D gene: TRBD2
CDR3 protein: CASSLALAGASYEQYF
CDR3 DNA: TGTGCCAGCAGCCTCGCCTTAGCGGGAGCTTCCTACGAGCAGTACTTC

J gene: TRBJ1-2
V gene: TRBV7-9
clone size: few
D gene: NA
CDR3 protein: CASSLTRDGYTF
CDR3 DNA: TGTGCCAGCAGCTTAACCCGGGATGGCTACACCTTC

J gene: TRBJ2-3
V gene: TRBV29-1
clone size: NA
D gene: TRBD2
CDR3 protein: CSTLAGATDTQYF
CDR3 DNA: TGCAGCACCTTAGCGGGGGCCACAGATACGCAGTATTTT

J gene: TRBJ2-2
V gene: TRBV10-3
clone size: NA
D gene: TRBD1
CDR3 protein: CAISEYDRGMNTGELFF
CDR3 DNA: TGTGCCATCAGTGAGTACGACAGGGGTATGAACACCGGGGAGCTGTTTTTT

J gene: TRBJ1-6
V gene: TRBV27
clone size: NA
D gene: NA
CDR3 protein: CASSGLPPYNSPLHF
CDR3 DNA: TGTGCCAGCAGCGGACTCCCCCCGTATAATTCACCCCTCCACTTT

J gene: TRBJ2-6
V gene: TRBV7-7
clone size: NA
D gene: TRBD1
CDR3 protein: CASSSFPGQGASGANVLTF
CDR3 DNA: TGTGCCAGCAGCTCGTTCCCGGGACAGGGGGCCTCTGGGGCCAACGTCCTGACTTTC

J gene: TRBJ1-6
V gene: TRBV30
clone size: NA
D gene: NA
CDR3 protein: CAWRTAYNSPLHF
CDR3 DNA: TGTGCCTGGAGGACAGCCTATAATTCACCCCTCCACTTT

J gene: TRBJ2-1
V gene: TRBV19
clone size: NA
D gene: NA
CDR3 protein: CASSIGFWGGPSSYNEQFF
CDR3 DNA: TGTGCCAGTAGTATTGGGTTTTGGGGCGGACCGAGCTCCTACAATGAGCAGTTCTTC

J gene: TRBJ2-5
V gene: TRBV30
clone size: NA
D gene: TRBD1
CDR3 protein: CAWSVRQGVETQYF
CDR3 DNA: TGTGCCTGGAGTGTACGACAGGGGGTGGAGACCCAGTACTTC

J gene: TRBJ2-7
V gene: TRBV27
clone size: once
D gene: NA
CDR3 protein: CASSLGGEQYF
CDR3 DNA: TGTGCCAGCAGTTTGGGGGGCGAGCAGTACTTC

J gene: TRBJ1-1
V gene: TRBV19
clone size: NA
D gene: TRBD1
CDR3 protein: CASSQGTGTTEAFF
CDR3 DNA: TGTGCCAGTAGTCAAGGGACAGGGACCACTGAAGCTTTCTTT

J gene: TRBJ2-1
V gene: TRBV4-3
clone size: NA
D gene: NA
CDR3 protein: CASSQDDAGEQFF
CDR3 DNA: TGCGCCAGCAGCCAAGATGATGCGGGGGAGCAGTTCTTC

J gene: TRBJ2-2
V gene: TRBV18
clone size: NA
D gene: TRBD2
CDR3 protein: CASSPLRLAGDTGELFF
CDR3 DNA: TGTGCCAGCTCACCACTCCGACTAGCGGGAGATACCGGGGAGCTGTTTTTT

J gene: TRBJ1-1
V gene: TRBV3-1/TRBV3-2
clone size: NA
D gene: TRBD1
CDR3 protein: CASSPRTGGSEAFF
CDR3 DNA: TGTGCCAGCAGCCCCCGGACAGGGGGTTCTGAAGCTTTCTTT

J gene: TRBJ1-5
V gene: TRBV19
clone size: once
D gene: NA
CDR3 protein: CASSIGMWQGGQPQHF
CDR3 DNA: TGTGCCAGTAGTATAGGAATGTGGCAGGGCGGCCAGCCCCAGCATTTT

J gene: TRBJ2-1
V gene: TRBV7-9
clone size: NA
D gene: NA
CDR3 protein: CASSLLAEQFF
CDR3 DNA: TGTGCCAGCAGCTTACTAGCGGAGCAGTTCTTC

J gene: TRBJ2-1
V gene: TRBV5-6
clone size: NA
D gene: NA
CDR3 protein: CASSLFIAENEQFF
CDR3 DNA: TGTGCCAGCAGCTTGTTTATAGCTGAAAATGAGCAGTTCTTC

J gene: TRBJ2-7
V gene: TRBV9
clone size: NA
D gene: NA
CDR3 protein: CAPPYLKQYF
CDR3 DNA: TGTGCCCCCCCCTATTTGAAGCAGTACTTC

J gene: TRBJ2-2
V gene: TRBV7-9
clone size: once
D gene: NA
CDR3 protein: CASSQISGDGGELFF
CDR3 DNA: TGTGCCAGCAGCCAAATCTCAGGGGACGGCGGGGAGCTGTTTTTT

J gene: TRBJ2-7
V gene: TRBV7-2
clone size: NA
D gene: TRBD2
CDR3 protein: CASSLNAGLAWGGYEQYF
CDR3 DNA: TGTGCCAGCAGCTTAAATGCCGGACTAGCGTGGGGGGGGTACGAGCAGTACTTC

J gene: TRBJ1-1
V gene: TRBV6-2/TRBV6-3
clone size: NA
D gene: NA
CDR3 protein: CASSPWGTEAFF
CDR3 DNA: TGTGCCAGCAGTCCCTGGGGGACTGAAGCTTTCTTT

J gene: TRBJ1-2
V gene: TRBV3-1/TRBV3-2
clone size: NA
D gene: NA
CDR3 protein: CASSQGFGTLGYTF
CDR3 DNA: TGTGCCAGCAGCCAAGGTTTTGGGACACTCGGCTACACCTTC

J gene: TRBJ2-7
V gene: TRBV4-1
clone size: NA
D gene: NA
CDR3 protein: CASSQDQRSYEQYF
CDR3 DNA: TGCGCCAGCAGCCAAGATCAGCGGTCCTACGAGCAGTACTTC

J gene: TRBJ2-7
V gene: TRBV13
clone size: few
D gene: NA
CDR3 protein: CASSLITSSYEQYF
CDR3 DNA: TGTGCCAGCAGCTTAATCACTAGCTCCTACGAGCAGTACTTC

J gene: TRBJ2-1
V gene: TRBV19
clone size: NA
D gene: NA
CDR3 protein: CASSIVRGINGYEQFF
CDR3 DNA: TGTGCCAGTAGTATAGTCCGCGGGATCAACGGCTATGAGCAGTTCTTC

J gene: TRBJ2-3
V gene: TRBV15
clone size: NA
D gene: NA
CDR3 protein: CATSMGGGRSSTDTQYF
CDR3 DNA: TGTGCCACCAGCATGGGGGGCGGGCGGTCTAGCACAGATACGCAGTATTTT

J gene: TRBJ1-5
V gene: TRBV28
clone size: NA
D gene: NA
CDR3 protein: CASSLGAGFRQPQHF
CDR3 DNA: TGTGCCAGCAGTTTGGGGGCAGGGTTTCGCCAGCCCCAGCATTTT

J gene: TRBJ2-3
V gene: TRBV30
clone size: NA
D gene: NA
CDR3 protein: CAWTGAGTDTQYF
CDR3 DNA: TGTGCCTGGACAGGGGCGGGCACAGATACGCAGTATTTT

J gene: TRBJ2-7
V gene: TRBV7-7
clone size: NA
D gene: TRBD2
CDR3 protein: CASSPSPGLNLDEQYF
CDR3 DNA: TGTGCTAGCAGCCCGTCCCCGGGACTAAACCTAGACGAGCAGTACTTC

J gene: TRBJ1-6
V gene: TRBV6-1
clone size: NA
D gene: NA
CDR3 protein: CASSEASGAGSPLHF
CDR3 DNA: TGTGCCAGCAGTGAAGCGTCAGGGGCCGGGTCACCCCTCCACTTT

J gene: TRBJ2-2
V gene: TRBV7-3
clone size: NA
D gene: TRBD1
CDR3 protein: CASSLDRGFTGELFF
CDR3 DNA: TGTGCCAGCAGCTTGGACAGGGGATTCACCGGGGAGCTGTTTTTT

J gene: TRBJ1-1
V gene: TRBV7-2
clone size: NA
D gene: NA
CDR3 protein: CASSSLRRDDTEAFF
CDR3 DNA: TGTGCCAGCAGCTCCCTCCGGAGGGATGACACTGAAGCTTTCTTT

J gene: TRBJ1-1
V gene: TRBV4-1
clone size: few
D gene: NA
CDR3 protein: CASSQVGRGGTEAFF
CDR3 DNA: TGCGCCAGCAGCCAAGTTGGGAGAGGAGGCACTGAAGCTTTCTTT

J gene: TRBJ1-2
V gene: TRBV6-5
clone size: NA
D gene: TRBD1
CDR3 protein: CASTYTGGTHYGYTF
CDR3 DNA: TGTGCCAGCACGTACACAGGGGGGACCCACTATGGCTACACCTTC

J gene: TRBJ1-1
V gene: TRBV19
clone size: once
D gene: NA
CDR3 protein: CASSSPGRNTEAFF
CDR3 DNA: TGTGCCAGTAGCAGTCCTGGGAGAAACACTGAAGCTTTCTTT

J gene: TRBJ2-5
V gene: TRBV27
clone size: NA
D gene: NA
CDR3 protein: CASSPRDPRGGETQYF
CDR3 DNA: TGTGCCAGCAGTCCCCGGGATCCCAGGGGAGGGGAGACCCAGTACTTC

J gene: TRBJ1-1
V gene: TRBV20-1
clone size: NA
D gene: TRBD1
CDR3 protein: CSASHRGLVAFF
CDR3 DNA: TGCAGTGCCAGTCACAGGGGGCTTGTAGCTTTCTTT

J gene: TRBJ2-7
V gene: TRBV2
clone size: few
D gene: NA
CDR3 protein: CAPGWRRNGDYEQYF
CDR3 DNA: TGTGCCCCCGGCTGGCGGCGCAATGGGGACTACGAGCAGTACTTC

J gene: TRBJ1-2
V gene: TRBV5-4
clone size: NA
D gene: TRBD1
CDR3 protein: CASSQQGTYGYTF
CDR3 DNA: TGTGCCAGCAGTCAACAGGGGACCTATGGCTACACCTTC

J gene: TRBJ2-1
V gene: TRBV27
clone size: NA
D gene: TRBD2
CDR3 protein: CASSWTSGRDEQFF
CDR3 DNA: TGTGCCAGCAGTTGGACTAGCGGGAGGGATGAGCAGTTCTTC

J gene: TRBJ2-7
V gene: TRBV2
clone size: NA
D gene: NA
CDR3 protein: CASFGVAEGGPYEQYF
CDR3 DNA: TGTGCCAGCTTTGGAGTAGCCGAGGGAGGCCCCTACGAGCAGTACTTC

J gene: TRBJ1-5
V gene: TRBV21-1
clone size: NA
D gene: NA
CDR3 protein: CARRSRSQREPQHF
CDR3 DNA: TGTGCCAGACGATCCAGGTCGCAGAGAGAGCCCCAGCATTTT

J gene: TRBJ2-7
V gene: TRBV6-6
clone size: NA
D gene: NA
CDR3 protein: CASSYLFQQYF
CDR3 DNA: TGTGCCAGCAGTTACTTGTTTCAGCAGTACTTC

J gene: TRBJ2-1
V gene: TRBV5-4
clone size: NA
D gene: NA
CDR3 protein: CASSLAAGNEQFF
CDR3 DNA: TGTGCCAGCAGCTTGGCCGCAGGGAATGAGCAGTTCTTC

J gene: TRBJ1-2
V gene: TRBV6-2/TRBV6-3
clone size: NA
D gene: NA
CDR3 protein: CASSPGYGYTF
CDR3 DNA: TGTGCCAGCAGTCCCGGGTATGGCTACACCTTC

J gene: TRBJ2-7
V gene: TRBV6-6
clone size: NA
D gene: NA
CDR3 protein: CASSNPQYYEQYF
CDR3 DNA: TGTGCCAGCAGCAACCCACAGTACTACGAGCAGTACTTC

J gene: TRBJ2-1
V gene: TRBV6-2/TRBV6-3
clone size: NA
D gene: NA
CDR3 protein: CASSRLDTGLYNEQFF
CDR3 DNA: TGTGCCAGCAGCCGCCTCGACACGGGACTGTACAATGAGCAGTTCTTC

J gene: TRBJ1-1
V gene: TRBV28
clone size: NA
D gene: NA
CDR3 protein: CASSLNQGNTEAFF
CDR3 DNA: TGTGCCAGCAGTTTGAATCAGGGAAACACTGAAGCTTTCTTT

J gene: TRBJ2-5
V gene: TRBV5-8
clone size: NA
D gene: TRBD1
CDR3 protein: CASSRGDSSEETQYF
CDR3 DNA: TGTGCCAGCAGTAGAGGGGACAGCTCCGAAGAGACCCAGTACTTC

J gene: TRBJ2-1
V gene: TRBV9
clone size: NA
D gene: NA
CDR3 protein: CASSVASGGGLVYNEQFF
CDR3 DNA: TGTGCCAGCAGCGTAGCTTCTGGTGGAGGACTGGTATACAATGAGCAGTTCTTC

J gene: TRBJ2-7
V gene: TRBV18
clone size: few
D gene: NA
CDR3 protein: CASSPSQGPYEQYF
CDR3 DNA: TGTGCCAGCTCACCAAGTCAGGGCCCCTACGAGCAGTACTTC

J gene: TRBJ2-7
V gene: TRBV7-2
clone size: NA
D gene: NA
CDR3 protein: CASSLVGGRDEQYF
CDR3 DNA: TGTGCCAGCAGCTTAGTTGGGGGACGAGACGAGCAGTACTTC

J gene: TRBJ2-1
V gene: TRBV5-1
clone size: NA
D gene: NA
CDR3 protein: CASSLGPGSDNEQFF
CDR3 DNA: TGCGCCAGCAGCTTGGGTCCGGGAAGCGACAATGAGCAGTTCTTC